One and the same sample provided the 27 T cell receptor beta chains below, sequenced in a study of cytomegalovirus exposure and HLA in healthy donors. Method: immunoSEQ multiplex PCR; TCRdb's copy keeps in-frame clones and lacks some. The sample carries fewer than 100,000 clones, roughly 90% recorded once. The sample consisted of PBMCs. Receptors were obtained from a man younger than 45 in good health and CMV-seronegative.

CDR3 coding DNA: TGTGCCAGCAGTTTAGAGGCGCCAGGGACAGATACGCAGTATTTT. Protein sequence: CASSLEAPGTDTQYF. This sequence joins TRBV28 and TRBJ2-3; perhaps TRBD1 as D (5 bases). The V gene lost 2 bases and the J gene lost 3 bases, with 12 bases spanning the gap. CDR1 is MDHEN, CDR2 SYDVKM, per germline. This CDR3 has 15 residues.

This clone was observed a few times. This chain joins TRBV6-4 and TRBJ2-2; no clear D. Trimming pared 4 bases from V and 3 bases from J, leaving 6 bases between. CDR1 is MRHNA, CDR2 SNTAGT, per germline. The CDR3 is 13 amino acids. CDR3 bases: TGTGCCAGCAGTGGGTCAGACACCGGGGAGCTGTTTTTT. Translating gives CASSGSDTGELFF.

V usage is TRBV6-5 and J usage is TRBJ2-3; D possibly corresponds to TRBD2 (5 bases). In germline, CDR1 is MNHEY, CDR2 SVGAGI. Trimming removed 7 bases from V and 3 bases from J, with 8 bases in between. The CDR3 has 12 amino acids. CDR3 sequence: CASKEATDTQYF. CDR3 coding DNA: TGTGCCAGCAAGGAGGCGACAGATACGCAGTATTTT.

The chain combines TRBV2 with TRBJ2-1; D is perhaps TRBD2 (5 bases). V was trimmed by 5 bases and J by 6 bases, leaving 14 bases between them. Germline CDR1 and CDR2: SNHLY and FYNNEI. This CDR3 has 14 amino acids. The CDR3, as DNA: TGTGCCAGCAGTTCCCCTAGCCTTCCCAATGAGCAGTTCTTC. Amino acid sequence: CASSSPSLPNEQFF.

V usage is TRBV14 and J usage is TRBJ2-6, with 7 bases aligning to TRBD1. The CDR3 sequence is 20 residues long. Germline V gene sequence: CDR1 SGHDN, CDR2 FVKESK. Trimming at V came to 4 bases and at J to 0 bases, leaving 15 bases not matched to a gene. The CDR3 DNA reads TGTGCCAGCAGCCGAGACCGGGACAGCCGATTACACTCTGGGGCCAACGTCCTGACTTTC. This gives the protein CASSRDRDSRLHSGANVLTF.

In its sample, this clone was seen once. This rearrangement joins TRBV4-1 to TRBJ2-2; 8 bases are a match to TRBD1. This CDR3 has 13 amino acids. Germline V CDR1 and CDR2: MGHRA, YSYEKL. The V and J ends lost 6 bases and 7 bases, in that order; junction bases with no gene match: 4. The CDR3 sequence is CASRDTGGGELFF. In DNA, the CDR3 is TGCGCCAGCAGGGACACAGGGGGCGGGGAGCTGTTTTTT.

CDR3 bases: TGTGCCACCAGCAGAGATTCATTAGCGGGTAGCACAGATACGCAGTATTTT. This gives the protein CATSRDSLAGSTDTQYF. The chain couples TRBV15 to TRBJ2-3; 7 positions match TRBD2. This CDR3 region has 17 residues. V shed 0 bases, J shed 0 bases, and the junction held 6 bases outside the gene matches. Germline V gene lookup returns CDR1 LNHNV and CDR2 YYDKDF (reference sequence).

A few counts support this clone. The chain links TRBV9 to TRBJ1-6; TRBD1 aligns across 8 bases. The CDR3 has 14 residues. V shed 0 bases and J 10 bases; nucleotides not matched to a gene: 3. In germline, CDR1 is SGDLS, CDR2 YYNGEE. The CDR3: CASSVGTGNSPLHF. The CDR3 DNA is TGTGCCAGCAGCGTAGGGACAGGGAACTCACCCCTCCACTTT.

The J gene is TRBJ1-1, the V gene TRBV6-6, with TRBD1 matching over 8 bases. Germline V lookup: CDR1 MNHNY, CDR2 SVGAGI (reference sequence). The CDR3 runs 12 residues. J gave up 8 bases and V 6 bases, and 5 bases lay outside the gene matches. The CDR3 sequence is CASSIGTGEAFF. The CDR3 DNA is TGTGCCAGCAGCATCGGGACAGGAGAAGCTTTCTTT.

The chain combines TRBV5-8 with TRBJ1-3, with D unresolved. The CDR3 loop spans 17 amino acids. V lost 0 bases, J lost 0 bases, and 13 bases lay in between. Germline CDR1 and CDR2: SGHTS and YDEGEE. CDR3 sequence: CASSLAREHISGNTIYF. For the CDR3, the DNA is TGTGCCAGCAGCTTGGCTCGGGAACACATCTCTGGAAACACCATATATTTT.

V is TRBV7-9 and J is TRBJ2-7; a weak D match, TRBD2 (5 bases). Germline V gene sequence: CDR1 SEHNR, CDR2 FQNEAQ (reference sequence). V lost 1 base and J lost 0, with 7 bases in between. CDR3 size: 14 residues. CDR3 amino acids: CASSLVAYSYEQYF. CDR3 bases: TGTGCCAGCAGCTTAGTAGCGTACTCCTACGAGCAGTACTTC.

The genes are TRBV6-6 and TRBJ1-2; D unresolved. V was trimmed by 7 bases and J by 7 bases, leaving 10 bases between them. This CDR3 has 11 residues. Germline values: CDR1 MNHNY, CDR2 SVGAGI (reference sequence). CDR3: CASTGEGGYTF. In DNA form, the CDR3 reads TGTGCCAGCACCGGGGAAGGTGGCTACACCTTC.

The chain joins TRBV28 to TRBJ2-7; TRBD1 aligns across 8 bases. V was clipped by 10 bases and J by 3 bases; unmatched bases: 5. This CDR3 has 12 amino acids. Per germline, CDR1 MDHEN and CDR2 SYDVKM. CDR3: CATRTGNYEQYF. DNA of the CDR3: TGTGCCACCCGGACAGGGAACTACGAGCAGTACTTC.

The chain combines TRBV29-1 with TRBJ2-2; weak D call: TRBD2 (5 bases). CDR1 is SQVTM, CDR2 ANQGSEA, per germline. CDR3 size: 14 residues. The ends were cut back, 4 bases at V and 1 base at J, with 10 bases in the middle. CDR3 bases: TGCAGCGTTGGTGAAGCGGAGAACACCGGGGAGCTGTTTTTT. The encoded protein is CSVGEAENTGELFF.

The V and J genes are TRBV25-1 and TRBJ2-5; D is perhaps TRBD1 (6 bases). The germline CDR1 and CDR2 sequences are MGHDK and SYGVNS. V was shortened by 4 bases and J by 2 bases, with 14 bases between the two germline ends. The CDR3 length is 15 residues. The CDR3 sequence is CASSAPTGRQETQYF. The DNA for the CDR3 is TGTGCCAGCAGTGCCCCGACAGGAAGACAAGAGACCCAGTACTTC.

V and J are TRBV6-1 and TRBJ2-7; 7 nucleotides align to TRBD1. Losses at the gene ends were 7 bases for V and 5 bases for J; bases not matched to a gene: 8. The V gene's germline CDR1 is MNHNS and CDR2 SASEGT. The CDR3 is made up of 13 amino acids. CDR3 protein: CASTRDRDHEQYF. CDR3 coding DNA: TGTGCCAGCACCCGTGACAGGGACCACGAGCAGTACTTC.

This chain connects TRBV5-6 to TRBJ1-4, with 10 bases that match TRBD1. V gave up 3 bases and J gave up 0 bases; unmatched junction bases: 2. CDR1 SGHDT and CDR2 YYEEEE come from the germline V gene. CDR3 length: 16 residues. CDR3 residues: CASSWDRGATNEKLFF. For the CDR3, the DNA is TGTGCCAGCAGCTGGGACAGGGGCGCAACTAATGAAAAACTGTTTTTT.

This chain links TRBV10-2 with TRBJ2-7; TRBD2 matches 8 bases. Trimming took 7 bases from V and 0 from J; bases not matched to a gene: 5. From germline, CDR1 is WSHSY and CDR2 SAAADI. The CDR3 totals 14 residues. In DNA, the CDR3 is TGCGCCAGCATCCCGGGGGGGGACTCCTACGAGCAGTACTTC. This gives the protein CASIPGGDSYEQYF.

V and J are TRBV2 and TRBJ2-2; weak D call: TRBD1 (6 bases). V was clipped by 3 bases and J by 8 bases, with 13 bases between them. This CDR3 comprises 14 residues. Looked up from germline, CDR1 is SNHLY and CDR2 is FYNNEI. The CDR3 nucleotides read TGTGCCAGCAGTGATTACAGGGCTTGGGGGGAGCTGTTTTTT. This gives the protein CASSDYRAWGELFF.

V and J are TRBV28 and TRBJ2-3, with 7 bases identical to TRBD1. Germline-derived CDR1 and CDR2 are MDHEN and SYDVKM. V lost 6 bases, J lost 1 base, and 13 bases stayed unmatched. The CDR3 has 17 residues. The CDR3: CASSFLSLGQGTDTQYF. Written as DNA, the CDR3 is TGTGCCAGCAGCTTTTTATCCCTAGGACAGGGCACAGATACGCAGTATTTT.

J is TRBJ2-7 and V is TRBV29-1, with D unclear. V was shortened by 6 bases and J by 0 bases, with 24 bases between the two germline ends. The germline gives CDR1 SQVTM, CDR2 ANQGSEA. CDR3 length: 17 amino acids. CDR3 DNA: TGCAGCGTCGAGGCTTCGTCTTCGACGCCGAGCTCCTACGAGCAGTACTTC. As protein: CSVEASSSTPSSYEQYF.

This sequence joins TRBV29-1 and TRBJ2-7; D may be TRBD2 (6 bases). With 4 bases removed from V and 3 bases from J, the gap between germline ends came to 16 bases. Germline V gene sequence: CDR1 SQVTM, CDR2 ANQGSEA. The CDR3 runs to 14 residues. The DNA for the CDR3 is TGCAGCGTTGCGGGAGACCAACACAACTACGAGCAGTACTTC. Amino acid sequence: CSVAGDQHNYEQYF.

CDR3: CASSEGTSGYEQYF. The CDR3 DNA follows: TGTGCCAGCAGTGAAGGGACTAGCGGCTACGAGCAGTACTTC. The chain uses TRBV27 and TRBJ2-7; 11 positions agree with TRBD2. This CDR3 is built from 14 residues. CDR1 is MNHEY, CDR2 SMNVEV, per germline (reference sequence). The V gene end was trimmed by 5 bases and the J gene end by 3 bases; junction bases not matched to a gene: 3.

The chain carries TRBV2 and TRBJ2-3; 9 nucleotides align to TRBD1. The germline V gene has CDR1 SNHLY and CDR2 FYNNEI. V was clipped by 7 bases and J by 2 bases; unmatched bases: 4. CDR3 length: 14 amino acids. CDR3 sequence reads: CASNWDRATDTQYF. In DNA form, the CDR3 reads TGTGCCAGCAATTGGGACAGGGCCACAGATACGCAGTATTTT.

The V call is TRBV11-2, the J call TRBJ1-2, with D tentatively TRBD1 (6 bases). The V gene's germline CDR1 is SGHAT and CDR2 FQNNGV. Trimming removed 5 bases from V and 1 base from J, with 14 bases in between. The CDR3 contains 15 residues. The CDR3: CASSLFGQFNYGYTF. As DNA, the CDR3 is TGTGCCAGCAGCCTCTTTGGACAGTTTAACTATGGCTACACCTTC.

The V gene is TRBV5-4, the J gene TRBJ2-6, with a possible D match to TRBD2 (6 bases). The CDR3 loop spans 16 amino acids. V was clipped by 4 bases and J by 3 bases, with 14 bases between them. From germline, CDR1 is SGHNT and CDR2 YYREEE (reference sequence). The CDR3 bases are TGTGCCAGCAGCGGCGGGGCCCGGGGTGGGGCCAACGTCCTGACTTTC. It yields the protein CASSGGARGGANVLTF.

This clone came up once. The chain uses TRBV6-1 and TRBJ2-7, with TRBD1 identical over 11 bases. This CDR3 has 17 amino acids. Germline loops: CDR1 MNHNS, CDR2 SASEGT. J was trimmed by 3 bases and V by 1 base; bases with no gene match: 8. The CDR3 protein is CASSEGLPGQGGYEQYF. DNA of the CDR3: TGTGCCAGCAGTGAAGGGCTTCCGGGACAGGGGGGCTACGAGCAGTACTTC.